One and the same sample provided the 21 T cell receptor beta chains below, sequenced in a study of blood T cell repertoires in COVID-19 (dated by TCRdb to the early 2020s). Library method: the immunoSEQ multiplex PCR assay. In its TCRdb copy, this immuneACCESS table keeps in-frame sequences only and misses some clones. Where compared with another copy, unresolved V genes explain less than half of these, and the others have no known cause. This sample is represented by some 300,000 clones; nearly 90% of them were singletons. The top ten clonotypes cover 1.8% of the sample. The specimen sequenced was peripheral blood. Source of these receptors: a woman between 25 and 40 years old with COVID-19, enrolled during active disease.

J is TRBJ1-2 and V is TRBV10-3; weak D call: TRBD1 (5 bases). This CDR3 comprises 13 residues. CDR1 and CDR2 from the germline V gene are ENHRY and SYGVKD. Trimming removed 7 bases from V and 0 bases from J, with 9 bases in between. CDR3 in amino acids: CAITETANYGYTF. The CDR3 DNA reads as TGTGCCATCACCGAGACAGCTAACTATGGCTACACCTTC.

The genes are TRBV5-4 and TRBJ1-1; possible D gene TRBD1, 5 bases. The CDR3 length is 16 residues. Trimming removed 0 bases from V and 1 base from J, with 13 bases in between. Germline lookup yields CDR1 SGHNT and CDR2 YYREEE (reference sequence). CDR3: CASSLGGLVGNTEAFF. The CDR3 DNA reads TGTGCCAGCAGCTTGGGGGGCTTGGTAGGGAACACTGAAGCTTTCTTT. Looking up the rest from reference TRBV5-4 and TRBJ1-1 gives the full variable domain: ETGVTQSPTHLIKTRGQQVTLRCSSQSGHNTVSWYQQALGQGPQFIFQYYREEENGRGNFPPRFSGLQFPNYSSELNVNALELDDSALYLCASSLGGLVGNTEAFFGQGTRLTVV.

The rearrangement links TRBV7-9 to TRBJ2-3; 7 bases line up with TRBD2. This CDR3 is 15 amino acids long. CDR1 is SEHNR and CDR2 is FQNEAQ in the germline V gene (reference sequence). Losses at the gene ends were 4 bases for V and 2 bases for J; bases not matched to a gene: 6. CDR3 in amino acids: CASSSRLAVTDTQYF. DNA of the CDR3: TGTGCCAGCAGCTCCAGACTAGCCGTCACAGATACGCAGTATTTT. Based on the CDR3 plus reference TRBV7-9 and TRBJ2-3, the full variable domain is DTGVSQNPRHKITKRGQNVTFRCDPISEHNRLYWYRQTLGQGPEFLTYFQNEAQLEKSRLLSDRFSAERPKGSFSTLEIQRTEQGDSAMYLCASSSRLAVTDTQYFGPGTRLTVL.

This clone was observed once. This chain connects TRBV7-2 to TRBJ1-2; D ambiguous. The germline gives CDR1 SGHTA, CDR2 FQGNSA. This CDR3 region has 13 residues. The V end lost 5 bases, the J end lost 5 bases, and 12 bases lay between the germline ends. In DNA, the CDR3 is TGTGCCAGCAGCGCAACTGCGGGGTATGGCTACACCTTC. Translation gives CASSATAGYGYTF.

The rearrangement joins TRBV4-1 to TRBJ1-3; D is uncertain. Between the trimmed V and J ends, which lost 1 base and 0 bases, there was a span of 4 bases. Germline CDR1 reads MGHRA; CDR2 reads YSYEKL. This CDR3 is built from 14 residues. The CDR3 DNA sequence: TGCGCCAGCAGCCAAGGGAGCTCTGGAAACACCATATATTTT. This codes for CASSQGSSGNTIYF.

The rearrangement links TRBV4-2 to TRBJ2-5; 10 nucleotides align to TRBD2. Trimming cost V 3 bases and J 5 bases; bases outside gene matches: 9. CDR1 LGHNA and CDR2 YNFKEQ come from the germline V gene. This CDR3 is built from 16 residues. The chain's CDR3 is CASSQTPTSGWETQYF. The CDR3 DNA is TGTGCCAGCAGCCAGACACCGACTAGCGGGTGGGAGACCCAGTACTTC.

The V gene is TRBV5-8, the J gene TRBJ2-7; TRBD1 agrees at 7 bases. Germline lookup yields CDR1 SGHTS and CDR2 YDEGEE. This CDR3 spans 15 amino acids. The junction had 11 bases not matched to a gene; V was cut back by 4 bases and J by 4 bases. CDR3: CASSQLDRDSYEQYF. Written as DNA, the CDR3 is TGTGCCAGCAGCCAGCTCGACAGGGATAGTTACGAGCAGTACTTC.

V usage is TRBV6-5 and J usage is TRBJ1-2, with 8 bases that match TRBD1. The V and J ends lost 2 bases and 5 bases, in that order; junction bases with no gene match: 1. The V gene's germline CDR1 is MNHEY and CDR2 SVGAGI. The CDR3 has 13 amino acids. In DNA, the CDR3 is TGTGCCAGCAGTTACACAGGGGGATATGGCTACACCTTC. It specifies CASSYTGGYGYTF.

The V gene is TRBV6-1, the J gene TRBJ1-6; 9 nucleotides align to TRBD1. This CDR3 comprises 15 residues. Germline assignment: CDR1 MNHNS and CDR2 SASEGT. The ends lost 3 bases at V and 10 bases at J; junction bases unmatched: 7. The CDR3 bases are TGTGCCAGCAGTGACCAGGGACAGGGAGGGTCACCCCTCCACTTT. Protein sequence: CASSDQGQGGSPLHF.

V is TRBV14 and J is TRBJ2-6; D is unresolved. From germline, CDR1 is SGHDN and CDR2 FVKESK. The CDR3 loop spans 16 amino acids. The V gene lost 4 bases and the J gene lost 0 bases, with 10 bases spanning the gap. CDR3 region: CASSRLHFSGANVLTF. CDR3 DNA: TGTGCCAGCAGCCGACTTCACTTCTCTGGGGCCAACGTCCTGACTTTC.

The chain couples TRBV6-5 to TRBJ1-1; 7 bases are shared with TRBD1. The germline CDR1 and CDR2 sequences are MNHEY and SVGAGI. The CDR3 sequence is 14 residues long. V lost 6 bases and J lost 2; bases outside the gene matches: 6. In nucleotides, the CDR3 is TGTGCCAGCAGACCCGACAGGGTCAACACTGAAGCTTTCTTT. Protein: CASRPDRVNTEAFF.

On this clone: Other DNA sequences of this sample code for an identical CDR3. This rearrangement joins TRBV2 to TRBJ2-7; possibly TRBD1 for D (6 bases). V was trimmed by 10 bases and J by 2 bases, leaving 12 bases between them. Germline V gives CDR1 SNHLY, CDR2 FYNNEI. The CDR3 runs 12 residues. The CDR3 sequence: CATLDSPYEQYV. For the CDR3, the DNA is TGTGCCACCCTGGACAGCCCCTACGAGCAGTACGTC.

V usage is TRBV19 and J usage is TRBJ2-1, with TRBD1 identical over 7 bases. This CDR3 is built from 15 residues. Germline assignment: CDR1 LNHDA and CDR2 SQIVND (reference sequence). V lost 3 bases and J lost 5; bases outside the gene matches: 7. Here the CDR3 DNA reads TGTGCCAGTAGTATCCAGGGGGTAAGGGACAATGAGCAGTTCTTC. Residues: CASSIQGVRDNEQFF.

The V and J genes are TRBV6-5 and TRBJ1-3; perhaps TRBD1 as D (6 bases). The CDR3 spans 15 residues. CDR1 MNHEY and CDR2 SVGAGI come from the germline V gene. V lost 6 bases and J 4 bases, leaving 16 bases between the germline ends. CDR3 in amino acids: CASRMDRRSGNTIYF. DNA of the CDR3: TGTGCCAGCAGAATGGACAGACGGTCCGGAAACACCATATATTTT.

The rearrangement links TRBV12-3 or TRBV12-4 to TRBJ2-3, with 7 bases fitting TRBD1. V trimming: 6 bases; J trimming: 6 bases; junction bases outside the gene matches: 3. The CDR3 length is 12 residues. Here the CDR3 reads CASSQQGDTQYF. The CDR3 DNA sequence: TGTGCCAGCAGCCAACAGGGGGATACGCAGTATTTT.

For the CDR3, the DNA is TGTGCCAGCAGCCCGACAGGGGCCCTATCCTATGGCTACACCTTC. Its protein product is CASSPTGALSYGYTF. The V call is TRBV14, the J call TRBJ1-2; 8 nucleotides match TRBD1. The junction had 8 bases not matched to a gene; V was cut back by 4 bases and J by 4 bases. Per germline, CDR1 SGHDN and CDR2 FVKESK. There are 15 residues in the CDR3.

This chain uses TRBV28 with TRBJ2-5, with 8 bases identical to TRBD2. The germline gives CDR1 MDHEN, CDR2 SYDVKM. With 4 bases clipped from V and 0 bases from J, the junction kept 10 bases outside the gene matches. The CDR3 sequence is 17 residues long. The CDR3 loop is CASSSVGSGEDQETQYF. CDR3 DNA: TGTGCCAGCAGTTCTGTTGGTAGCGGGGAAGACCAAGAGACCCAGTACTTC.

The rearrangement uses TRBV19 and TRBJ1-1; 10 bases agree with TRBD1. Germline assignment: CDR1 LNHDA and CDR2 SQIVND (reference sequence). The CDR3 spans 12 residues. Trimming took 9 bases from V and 3 from J; bases not matched to a gene: 1. The CDR3 region has the DNA TGTGCCAGCGGACAGGGGGACACTGAAGCTTTCTTT. It encodes CASGQGDTEAFF.

This chain joins TRBV27 and TRBJ1-6; a weak D match, TRBD1 (5 bases). Germline values: CDR1 MNHEY, CDR2 SMNVEV (reference sequence). Trimming removed 3 bases at V and 9 bases at J, with 18 bases between. The CDR3 runs to 16 residues. CDR3 DNA sequence: TGTGCCAGCAGTTTCGGCGGGGACGTGCGGGGTTCACCCCTCCACTTT. This gives the protein CASSFGGDVRGSPLHF.

The chain couples TRBV19 to TRBJ2-1; maybe TRBD2 (6 bases). With 2 bases removed from V and 9 bases from J, the gap between germline ends came to 11 bases. Germline CDR1 and CDR2: LNHDA and SQIVND (reference sequence). This CDR3 has 13 amino acids. This CDR3 reads CASSIIWRGEQFF. For the CDR3, the DNA is TGTGCCAGTAGTATAATTTGGAGGGGTGAGCAGTTCTTC.

The chain couples TRBV7-9 to TRBJ2-1, with 12 nucleotides matching TRBD1. Per germline, CDR1 SEHNR and CDR2 FQNEAQ (reference sequence). The trim removed 4 bases at V and 5 bases at J, leaving 6 bases unmatched. CDR3 length: 16 amino acids. The CDR3 DNA reads as TGTGCCAGCAGCTCCACCGGGACAGGGGGCGACAATGAGCAGTTCTTC. Protein: CASSSTGTGGDNEQFF.